This section outlines one TCR beta chain sequence together with its context. Germline V lookup: CDR1 SGHTA, CDR2 FQGTGA. The CDR3 length is 12 residues. V dropped 5 bases and J dropped 10 bases, with 9 bases sitting between them. This sample is drawn from a study of blood T cell repertoires in COVID-19. Study-wide background: COVID-19 samples collected from the United States, Italy and Spain covered acute and convalescent phases. The cDNA or gDNA used as material had been derived from T cells, B-cell-depleted T cells, or PBMCs.

Authors' methods: Estimation of nucleated cell counts relied on the amplification of reference gene primers. The repertoire was sequenced with immunoSEQ multiplex PCR; TCRdb's copy has only in-frame clones and lacks some. D and trimming come from the DNA, and the V and J calls and clone size come from that table. The sample comprises a few hundred thousand clones, roughly 88% of which are singletons, and more than 9% rests with the top ten. This chain uses TRBV7-3 with TRBJ1-6, with D maybe TRBD1 (6 bases). Sequences were obtained from peripheral blood. This TCR was sampled from a man aged 45-60 years with active or convalescent COVID-19. This CDR3 reads CASSTGNSPLHF. The CDR3 DNA follows: TGTGCCAGCAGCACAGGGAACTCACCCCTCCACTTT. Full variable domain (remainder filled in from reference TRBV7-3 and TRBJ1-6): GAGVSQTPSNKVTEKGKYVELRCDPISGHTALYWYRQSLGQGPEFLIYFQGTGAADDSGLPNDRFFAVRPEGSVSTLKIQRTERGDSAVYLCASSTGNSPLHFGNGTRLTVT.